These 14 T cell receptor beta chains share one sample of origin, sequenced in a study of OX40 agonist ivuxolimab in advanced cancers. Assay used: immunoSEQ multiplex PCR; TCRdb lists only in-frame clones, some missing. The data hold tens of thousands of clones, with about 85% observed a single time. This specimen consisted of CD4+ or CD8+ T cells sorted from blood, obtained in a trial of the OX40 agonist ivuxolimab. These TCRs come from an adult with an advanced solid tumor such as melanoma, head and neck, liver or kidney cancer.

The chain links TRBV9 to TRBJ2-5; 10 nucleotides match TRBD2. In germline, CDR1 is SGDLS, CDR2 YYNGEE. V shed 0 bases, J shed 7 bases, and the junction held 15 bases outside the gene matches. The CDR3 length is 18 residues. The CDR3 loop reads CASSVDGRTSGRVGTQYF. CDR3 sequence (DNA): TGTGCCAGCAGCGTAGATGGTAGGACTAGCGGCAGGGTGGGGACCCAGTACTTC.

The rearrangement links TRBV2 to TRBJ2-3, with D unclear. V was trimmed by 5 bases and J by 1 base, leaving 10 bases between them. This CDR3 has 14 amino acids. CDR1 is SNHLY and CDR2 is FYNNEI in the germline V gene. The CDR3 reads CASSFEQGTDTQYF. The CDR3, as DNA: TGTGCCAGCAGTTTCGAGCAGGGCACAGATACGCAGTATTTT.

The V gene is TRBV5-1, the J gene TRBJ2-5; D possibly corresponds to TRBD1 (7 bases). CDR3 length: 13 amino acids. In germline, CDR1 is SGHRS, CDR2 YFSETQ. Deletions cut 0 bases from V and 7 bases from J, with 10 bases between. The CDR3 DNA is TGCGCCAGCAGCTTGGGTCAGGGGGGGACCCAGTACTTC. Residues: CASSLGQGGTQYF.

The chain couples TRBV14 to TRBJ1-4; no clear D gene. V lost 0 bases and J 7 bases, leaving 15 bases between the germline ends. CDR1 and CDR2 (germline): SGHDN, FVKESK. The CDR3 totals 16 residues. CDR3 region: CASSQENLGRPEKLFF. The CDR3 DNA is TGTGCCAGCAGCCAAGAGAACCTCGGGCGGCCTGAAAAACTGTTTTTT.

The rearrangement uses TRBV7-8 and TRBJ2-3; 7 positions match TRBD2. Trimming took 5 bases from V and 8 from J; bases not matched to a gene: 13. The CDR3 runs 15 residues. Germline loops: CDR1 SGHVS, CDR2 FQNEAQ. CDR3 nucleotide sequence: TGTGCCAGCAGCGGGGGGGGACTATCGCAGGGTACGCAGTATTTT. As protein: CASSGGGLSQGTQYF. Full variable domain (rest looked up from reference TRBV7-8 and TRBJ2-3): GAGVSQSPRYKVAKRGQDVALRCDPISGHVSLFWYQQALGQGPEFLTYFQNEAQLDKSGLPSDRFFAERPEGSVSTLKIQRTQQEDSAVYLCASSGGGLSQGTQYFGPGTRLTVL.

The CDR3 protein is CASSERGQQPQHF. CDR3 bases: TGTGCCAGCAGTGAAAGGGGTCAGCAGCCCCAGCATTTT. The J gene is TRBJ1-5, the V gene TRBV2; D may be TRBD1 (5 bases). CDR1 is SNHLY and CDR2 is FYNNEI in the germline V gene. This CDR3 contains 13 residues. V dropped 2 bases and J dropped 7 bases, with 9 bases sitting between them.

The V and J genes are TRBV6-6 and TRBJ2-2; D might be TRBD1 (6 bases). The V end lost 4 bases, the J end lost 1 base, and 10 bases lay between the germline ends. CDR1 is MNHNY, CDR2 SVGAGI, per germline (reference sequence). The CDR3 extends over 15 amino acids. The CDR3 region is CASSSRGGNTGELFF. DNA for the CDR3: TGTGCCAGCAGTTCCAGGGGCGGGAACACCGGGGAGCTGTTTTTT.

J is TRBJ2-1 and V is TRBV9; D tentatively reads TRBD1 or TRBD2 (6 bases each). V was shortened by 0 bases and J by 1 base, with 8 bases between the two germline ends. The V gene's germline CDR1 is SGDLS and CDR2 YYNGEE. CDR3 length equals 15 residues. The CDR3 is CASSVVGGSYNEQFF. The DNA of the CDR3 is TGTGCCAGCAGCGTAGTAGGGGGGTCCTACAATGAGCAGTTCTTC.

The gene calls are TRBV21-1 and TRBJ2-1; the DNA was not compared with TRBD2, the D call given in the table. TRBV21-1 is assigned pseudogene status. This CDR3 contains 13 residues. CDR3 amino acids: CASSQDSYNEQFF. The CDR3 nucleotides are TGTGCCAGCAGCCAGGACTCATACAATGAGCAGTTCTTC.

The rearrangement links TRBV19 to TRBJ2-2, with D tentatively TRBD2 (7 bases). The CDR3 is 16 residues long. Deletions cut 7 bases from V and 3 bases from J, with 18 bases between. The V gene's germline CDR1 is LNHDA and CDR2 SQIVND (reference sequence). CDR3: CASKVGRGLDTGELFF. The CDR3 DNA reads TGTGCCAGTAAGGTGGGGCGGGGGCTTGACACCGGGGAGCTGTTTTTT.

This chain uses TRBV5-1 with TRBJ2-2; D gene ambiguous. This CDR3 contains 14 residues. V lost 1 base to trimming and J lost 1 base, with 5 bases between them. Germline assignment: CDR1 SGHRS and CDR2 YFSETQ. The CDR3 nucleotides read TGCGCCAGCAGCTTGTTCGGGAACACCGGGGAGCTGTTTTTT. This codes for CASSLFGNTGELFF.

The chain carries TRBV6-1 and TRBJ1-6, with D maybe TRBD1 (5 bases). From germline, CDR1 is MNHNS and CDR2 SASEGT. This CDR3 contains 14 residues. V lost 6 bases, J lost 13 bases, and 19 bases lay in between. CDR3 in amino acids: CASRTGPREGPLHF. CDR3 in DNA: TGTGCCAGCAGGACGGGACCGCGTGAGGGGCCCCTCCACTTT.

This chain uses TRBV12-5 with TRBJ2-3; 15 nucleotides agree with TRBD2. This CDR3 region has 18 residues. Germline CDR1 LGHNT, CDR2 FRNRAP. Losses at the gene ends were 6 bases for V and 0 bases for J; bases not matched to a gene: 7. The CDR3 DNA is TGTGCTAGTGGCCCGGGACTAGCGGGGGGCTCAAGCACAGATACGCAGTATTTT. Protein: CASGPGLAGGSSTDTQYF.

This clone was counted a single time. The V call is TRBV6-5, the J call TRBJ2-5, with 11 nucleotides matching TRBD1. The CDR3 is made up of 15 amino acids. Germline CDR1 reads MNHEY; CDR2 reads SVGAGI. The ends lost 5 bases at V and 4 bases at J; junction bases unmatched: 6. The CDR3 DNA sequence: TGTGCCAGCAGTGCCGGACAGGGGGCGCGAGAGACCCAGTACTTC. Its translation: CASSAGQGARETQYF.